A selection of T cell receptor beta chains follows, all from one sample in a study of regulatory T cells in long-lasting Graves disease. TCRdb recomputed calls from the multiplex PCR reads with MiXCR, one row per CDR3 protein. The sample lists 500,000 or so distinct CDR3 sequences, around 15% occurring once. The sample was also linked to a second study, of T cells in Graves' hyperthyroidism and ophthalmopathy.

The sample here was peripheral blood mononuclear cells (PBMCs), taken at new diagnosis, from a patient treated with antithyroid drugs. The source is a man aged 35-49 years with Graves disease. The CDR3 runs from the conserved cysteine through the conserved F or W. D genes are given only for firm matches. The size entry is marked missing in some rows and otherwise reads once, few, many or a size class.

CDR3nt: TGTGCCAGCAGCCCAGCGGACGAGGAGACCCAGTACTTC; CDR3aa: CASSPADEETQYF; abundance: many; v_gene: TRBV7-8; j_gene: TRBJ2-5; d_gene: NA
CDR3nt: TGTGCCAGCAGCATGGGGCTAGCGGGAGGGATTACCTACAATGAGCAGTTCTTC; CDR3aa: CASSMGLAGGITYNEQFF; abundance: few; v_gene: TRBV9; j_gene: TRBJ2-1; d_gene: TRBD2
CDR3nt: TGTGCCAGCAGCGGGGCGACAGGCCAGAACACTGAAGCTTTCTTT; CDR3aa: CASSGATGQNTEAFF; abundance: many; v_gene: TRBV5-4; j_gene: TRBJ1-1; d_gene: NA
CDR3nt: TGTGCCAGTAGTTCCCCTCCGGTAAGTGAGCAGTTCTTC; CDR3aa: CASSSPPVSEQFF; abundance: few; v_gene: TRBV19; j_gene: TRBJ2-1; d_gene: NA
CDR3nt: TGTGCCATCAGTGGGGGACCAGGGTATCAGCCCCAGCATTTT; CDR3aa: CAISGGPGYQPQHF; abundance: few; v_gene: TRBV10-3; j_gene: TRBJ1-5; d_gene: NA
CDR3nt: TGCAGTGCTACCTTCACTAGCGGGGGGGGCACAGATACGCAGTATTTT; CDR3aa: CSATFTSGGGTDTQYF; abundance: many; v_gene: TRBV20-1; j_gene: TRBJ2-3; d_gene: TRBD2
CDR3nt: TGTGCCAGCAGTTTGGGGGCCGCCGTGCAGTACTTC; CDR3aa: CASSLGAAVQYF; abundance: many; v_gene: TRBV12-3/TRBV12-4; j_gene: TRBJ2-7; d_gene: NA
CDR3nt: TGTGCCAGCAGTCGTTCGTCTGGAAACACCATATATTTT; CDR3aa: CASSRSSGNTIYF; abundance: many; v_gene: TRBV3-1; j_gene: TRBJ1-3; d_gene: NA
CDR3nt: TGTGCCACCAGTCGCGGGGACACTGAAGCTTTCTTT; CDR3aa: CATSRGDTEAFF; abundance: NA; v_gene: TRBV24-1; j_gene: TRBJ1-1; d_gene: NA
CDR3nt: TGTGCCAGCAGCCTCGACAGTGCCTCTGGAAACACCATATATTTT; CDR3aa: CASSLDSASGNTIYF; abundance: NA; v_gene: TRBV11-2; j_gene: TRBJ1-3; d_gene: NA
CDR3nt: TGCAGTGCTCCAAACCTCGGGGGCAACTATGGCTACACCTTC; CDR3aa: CSAPNLGGNYGYTF; abundance: many; v_gene: TRBV20-1; j_gene: TRBJ1-2; d_gene: NA
CDR3nt: TGTGCCAGCATGCGAAATTCACCCCTCCACTTT; CDR3aa: CASMRNSPLHF; abundance: few; v_gene: TRBV2; j_gene: TRBJ1-6; d_gene: NA
CDR3nt: TGTGCCAGCAGCGGCCCGGGGACGGCGAGGGAGACCCAGTACTTC; CDR3aa: CASSGPGTARETQYF; abundance: NA; v_gene: TRBV7-2; j_gene: TRBJ2-5; d_gene: NA
CDR3nt: TGCGCCAGCAGCTATGGGACAGGTCCCTCCTACGAGCAGTACTTC; CDR3aa: CASSYGTGPSYEQYF; abundance: many; v_gene: TRBV5-1; j_gene: TRBJ2-7; d_gene: TRBD1
CDR3nt: TGTGCCAGCAGCTCCGACAGGGATCGAAACGAGCAGTACTTC; CDR3aa: CASSSDRDRNEQYF; abundance: many; v_gene: TRBV7-9; j_gene: TRBJ2-7; d_gene: TRBD1
CDR3nt: TGTGCCAGCAGCTCAGGGACGGGACGCGATCAGCCCCAGCATTTT; CDR3aa: CASSSGTGRDQPQHF; abundance: few; v_gene: TRBV5-6; j_gene: TRBJ1-5; d_gene: NA
CDR3nt: TGTGCCAGCAGTTCCTGGACAGGTTCAGATACGCAGTATTTT; CDR3aa: CASSSWTGSDTQYF; abundance: NA; v_gene: TRBV12-3/TRBV12-4; j_gene: TRBJ2-3; d_gene: TRBD1
CDR3nt: TGTGCCAGCAGCGTAGGGACTAGCGGCGTGGAAGAGCAGTACTTC; CDR3aa: CASSVGTSGVEEQYF; abundance: NA; v_gene: TRBV9; j_gene: TRBJ2-7; d_gene: TRBD2
CDR3nt: TGTGCCAGCAGCTCGAACAGGGGGGGCTACACCTTC; CDR3aa: CASSSNRGGYTF; abundance: NA; v_gene: TRBV11-2; j_gene: TRBJ1-2; d_gene: TRBD1
CDR3nt: TGTGCCAGCAGCTTCCACGTCAACACTGAAGCTTTCTTT; CDR3aa: CASSFHVNTEAFF; abundance: many; v_gene: TRBV5-5; j_gene: TRBJ1-1; d_gene: NA
CDR3nt: TGCAGTGCTGGGAGGAACACTGAAGCTTTCTTT; CDR3aa: CSAGRNTEAFF; abundance: many; v_gene: TRBV20-1; j_gene: TRBJ1-1; d_gene: NA
CDR3nt: TGTGCCAGCAGCGGAGGGGACAGGGAATACGAGCAGTACTTC; CDR3aa: CASSGGDREYEQYF; abundance: NA; v_gene: TRBV6-2/TRBV6-3; j_gene: TRBJ2-7; d_gene: TRBD1
CDR3nt: TGTGCCAGTAGTCCCCAGATCGAGGGGACCTATGGCTACACCTTC; CDR3aa: CASSPQIEGTYGYTF; abundance: NA; v_gene: TRBV19; j_gene: TRBJ1-2; d_gene: NA
CDR3nt: TGTGCCAGCAGCCCGGCGGGAGGCCGCAATGAGCAGTTCTTC; CDR3aa: CASSPAGGRNEQFF; abundance: many; v_gene: TRBV6-1; j_gene: TRBJ2-1; d_gene: TRBD2
CDR3nt: TGCAGTGCTAGCAACAGGGGGCCTTTAGACGAGCAGTACTTC; CDR3aa: CSASNRGPLDEQYF; abundance: many; v_gene: TRBV20-1; j_gene: TRBJ2-7; d_gene: TRBD1
CDR3nt: TGTGCCAGCAGCCAAGACACGAAAGAAGCTTTCTTT; CDR3aa: CASSQDTKEAFF; abundance: many; v_gene: TRBV7-2; j_gene: TRBJ1-1; d_gene: NA
CDR3nt: TGTGCCAGCAGCTTAGATATAAAGGGAAACTATGGCTACACCTTC; CDR3aa: CASSLDIKGNYGYTF; abundance: few; v_gene: TRBV11-3; j_gene: TRBJ1-2; d_gene: NA
CDR3nt: TGTGCCACCAGTGATCCCCGCGGGACCGGGGAGCTGTTTTTT; CDR3aa: CATSDPRGTGELFF; abundance: NA; v_gene: TRBV24-1; j_gene: TRBJ2-2; d_gene: NA
CDR3nt: TGCGCCAGCAGCCAAGAGTTGTCAGGAGGGGGTTATCTATACGAGCAGTACTTC; CDR3aa: CASSQELSGGGYLYEQYF; abundance: few; v_gene: TRBV4-1; j_gene: TRBJ2-7; d_gene: NA
CDR3nt: TGTGCCAGCAGTTTACTCCCAGGGGGAAGCTCCTACAATGAGCAGTTCTTC; CDR3aa: CASSLLPGGSSYNEQFF; abundance: many; v_gene: TRBV28; j_gene: TRBJ2-1; d_gene: TRBD1
CDR3nt: TGTGCCAGCAGTGTAACTCTAGCGGGAAACGAGCAGTACTTC; CDR3aa: CASSVTLAGNEQYF; abundance: many; v_gene: TRBV2; j_gene: TRBJ2-7; d_gene: TRBD2
CDR3nt: TGTGCAACGGCCGCAACTAATGAAAAACTGTTTTTT; CDR3aa: CATAATNEKLFF; abundance: NA; v_gene: TRBV28; j_gene: TRBJ1-4; d_gene: NA
CDR3nt: TGTGCCAGCAGCCAGGGACGGCGCACTGAAGCTTTCTTT; CDR3aa: CASSQGRRTEAFF; abundance: many; v_gene: TRBV3-1; j_gene: TRBJ1-1; d_gene: NA
CDR3nt: TGTGCCAGCAGTTTCGATAGGAACACCGGGGAGCTGTTTTTT; CDR3aa: CASSFDRNTGELFF; abundance: few; v_gene: TRBV7-9; j_gene: TRBJ2-2; d_gene: NA
CDR3nt: TGCAGTGCTTCCCTCATGAGGGGCGCCCGTCGTAATCAGCCCCAGCATTTT; CDR3aa: CSASLMRGARRNQPQHF; abundance: many; v_gene: TRBV20-1; j_gene: TRBJ1-5; d_gene: NA
CDR3nt: TGTGCCAGCAGCCAAGTCGGGACAGGGAACACTGAAGCTTTCTTT; CDR3aa: CASSQVGTGNTEAFF; abundance: NA; v_gene: TRBV11-2; j_gene: TRBJ1-1; d_gene: TRBD1
CDR3nt: TGTGCCATCGGGGACAGGGACCGGTACGAGCAGTACTTC; CDR3aa: CAIGDRDRYEQYF; abundance: many; v_gene: TRBV10-3; j_gene: TRBJ2-7; d_gene: TRBD1
CDR3nt: TGTACCACCAGTGATTACGCGACAGGGAACACCGGGGAGCTGTTTTTT; CDR3aa: CTTSDYATGNTGELFF; abundance: NA; v_gene: TRBV24-1; j_gene: TRBJ2-2; d_gene: NA
CDR3nt: TGTGCCATCAGTACTAGCGGGATTAGCACAGATACGCAGTATTTT; CDR3aa: CAISTSGISTDTQYF; abundance: NA; v_gene: TRBV10-3; j_gene: TRBJ2-3; d_gene: TRBD2
CDR3nt: TGCGCCAGCAGCCAGCGGGAGGTATCCTACAATGAGCAGTTCTTC; CDR3aa: CASSQREVSYNEQFF; abundance: many; v_gene: TRBV5-1; j_gene: TRBJ2-1; d_gene: TRBD2
CDR3nt: TGTGCCTGGAGTGGAACAGGCCCAGCTAACTATGGCTACACCTTC; CDR3aa: CAWSGTGPANYGYTF; abundance: many; v_gene: TRBV30; j_gene: TRBJ1-2; d_gene: NA
CDR3nt: TGTGCCAGCAGTCCCGACCCCCAAAGCACAGATACGCAGTATTTT; CDR3aa: CASSPDPQSTDTQYF; abundance: many; v_gene: TRBV28; j_gene: TRBJ2-3; d_gene: NA
CDR3nt: TGTGCCAGCAGTTTTCAGGGGAACAATTCACCCCTCCACTTT; CDR3aa: CASSFQGNNSPLHF; abundance: many; v_gene: TRBV12-3/TRBV12-4; j_gene: TRBJ1-6; d_gene: NA
CDR3nt: TGCAGTGCTAGAGAGGAGGGGCCCGGGGAGACCCAGTACTTC; CDR3aa: CSAREEGPGETQYF; abundance: many; v_gene: TRBV20-1; j_gene: TRBJ2-5; d_gene: NA
CDR3nt: TGTGCCAGCAGTGCACAGGGTGCCGAGACCCAGTACTTC; CDR3aa: CASSAQGAETQYF; abundance: NA; v_gene: TRBV25-1; j_gene: TRBJ2-5; d_gene: NA
CDR3nt: TGTGCCAGCTCACGTGACAGTCAAAGCTCTGGGGCCAACGTCCTGACTTTC; CDR3aa: CASSRDSQSSGANVLTF; abundance: few; v_gene: TRBV18; j_gene: TRBJ2-6; d_gene: NA
CDR3nt: TGTGCCAGCAGGCCCACCGGGACCAGGGGGGGCTACACCTTC; CDR3aa: CASRPTGTRGGYTF; abundance: few; v_gene: TRBV7-9; j_gene: TRBJ1-2; d_gene: TRBD1
CDR3nt: TGTGCCAGCAGCTCTAGACTGCCAGGCACTGAAGCTTTCTTT; CDR3aa: CASSSRLPGTEAFF; abundance: many; v_gene: TRBV3-1; j_gene: TRBJ1-1; d_gene: NA